The 20 T cell receptor beta chains listed next were all sequenced from one sample in a study of cytomegalovirus exposure and HLA in healthy donors. The primer mix had 60 Vbeta and 13 Jbeta primers. TCRdb's copy holds only in-frame clones and misses some; the assay was immunoSEQ multiplex PCR. The sample yields some 120,000 clones, 8.5% to 10% seen once. Sequenced: PBMCs. The receptors were gathered from a man aged 30 to 39 in good health and CMV-seronegative.

This clone was observed a handful of times. The CDR3 spells CASSLGSAYNEQFF. DNA of the CDR3: TGCGCCAGCAGCTTGGGAAGCGCATACAATGAGCAGTTCTTC. The rearrangement joins TRBV5-1 to TRBJ2-1; D gene ambiguous. V gave up 0 bases and J gave up 4 bases, with 8 bases separating them. CDR3 length: 14 residues. Germline V CDR1 and CDR2: SGHRS, YFSETQ.

This chain uses TRBV18 with TRBJ2-3, with TRBD2 matching 7 bases. The CDR3 is made up of 16 amino acids. V shed 0 bases and J 2 bases; nucleotides not matched to a gene: 5. CDR1 and CDR2 (germline): KGHSH, LQKENI. The CDR3 here is CASSPPERGLTDTQYF. The CDR3 DNA reads TGTGCCAGCTCACCACCGGAGCGGGGCCTCACAGATACGCAGTATTTT.

V and J are TRBV10-2 and TRBJ1-5; TRBD1 matches 7 bases. CDR3 length equals 14 residues. Unmatched junction bases numbered 10, after V lost 7 bases and J lost 7 bases. Germline lookup yields CDR1 WSHSY and CDR2 SAAADI. The CDR3 protein is CASNIRQGGQPQHF. The CDR3 DNA is TGCGCCAGCAATATTCGACAGGGCGGCCAGCCCCAGCATTTT.

With respect to this clone: This same CDR3 is encoded by further DNA sequences in the sample. The genes are TRBV25-1 and TRBJ1-2; D call uncertain. The V and J ends lost 6 bases and 7 bases respectively, with 9 bases between them. CDR3 length: 11 residues. Germline V gene data show CDR1 as MGHDK and CDR2 as SYGVNS. CDR3 protein: CASSDNVGYTF. The DNA for the CDR3 is TGTGCCAGCAGCGACAATGTTGGCTACACCTTC.

The chain couples TRBV6-5 to TRBJ1-5, with D maybe TRBD1 (5 bases). This CDR3 has 15 amino acids. CDR1 is MNHEY and CDR2 is SVGAGI in the germline V gene. Trimming pared 5 bases from V and 0 bases from J, leaving 11 bases between. The DNA of the CDR3 is TGTGCCAGCAGTCCACGACAGTTTAGCAATCAGCCCCAGCATTTT. Protein: CASSPRQFSNQPQHF.

The V call is TRBV15, the J call TRBJ1-4, with D possibly matching TRBD1 (5 bases). This CDR3 comprises 16 residues. CDR1 and CDR2 (germline): LNHNV, YYDKDF (reference sequence). The V end lost 1 base, the J end lost 1 base, and 10 bases lay between the germline ends. The CDR3 region is CATSRGGGITNEKLFF. The CDR3 DNA sequence: TGTGCCACCAGCAGAGGCGGGGGGATAACTAATGAAAAACTGTTTTTT.

The sample holds a few counts of this clone. This CDR3 is CASSAKTADTEAFF. The CDR3 DNA sequence: TGTGCCAGCAGCGCAAAAACCGCGGACACTGAAGCTTTCTTT. The chain carries TRBV14 and TRBJ1-1, with D hard to call. CDR1 and CDR2 (germline): SGHDN, FVKESK. This CDR3 spans 14 amino acids. V shed 5 bases and J shed 3 bases, with 13 bases lying between them.

This clone turned up a few times. The rearrangement uses TRBV9 and TRBJ2-7; TRBD2 might be the D (6 bases). This CDR3 has 15 residues. The germline CDR1 and CDR2 sequences are SGDLS and YYNGEE. Trimming pared 4 bases from V and 0 bases from J, leaving 14 bases between. CDR3 DNA sequence: TGTGCCAGCAGCCCGGGGACTTTTAGCTCCTACGAGCAGTACTTC. Residues: CASSPGTFSSYEQYF.

Note on this clone: The CDR3 end shows no conserved phenylalanine or tryptophan, and so a read error is likely. The J gene is TRBJ1-1, the V gene TRBV30; D gene uncertain. This CDR3 is 12 amino acids long. The V gene's germline CDR1 is GTSNPN and CDR2 SVGIG (reference sequence). The V end lost 3 bases, the J end lost 1 base, and 6 bases lay between the germline ends. The CDR3 reads CAWRPGNTEAFV. The CDR3 DNA reads as TGTGCCTGGAGACCGGGGAACACTGAAGCTTTCGTT.

The V call is TRBV6-5, the J call TRBJ2-1; a weak D match, TRBD1 (5 bases). V lost 2 bases and J 9 bases, leaving 11 bases between the germline ends. The CDR3 contains 13 residues. CDR1 is MNHEY, CDR2 SVGAGI, per germline. For the CDR3, the DNA is TGTGCCAGCAGTTACGGTACAGGAGTTGAGCAGTTCTTC. This codes for CASSYGTGVEQFF.

This clone was recorded a few times. J is TRBJ1-5 and V is TRBV30, with a possible D match to TRBD1 (6 bases). This CDR3 is built from 16 residues. V lost 3 bases and J lost 5, with 20 bases in between. CDR1 GTSNPN and CDR2 SVGIG come from the germline V gene (reference sequence). In DNA, the CDR3 is TGTGCCTGGAGGGGACCTAGAGGGGGTTCGGATCAGCCCCAGCATTTT. It is translated as CAWRGPRGGSDQPQHF.

This rearrangement joins TRBV5-1 to TRBJ2-5, with TRBD2 matching 14 bases. This CDR3 comprises 16 residues. Trimming removed 4 bases from V and 5 bases from J; junction bases left unmatched: 7. Germline assignment: CDR1 SGHRS and CDR2 YFSETQ. For the CDR3, the DNA is TGCGCCAGCAGCCCAGGACTAGCGGGAGGATGGGAGACCCAGTACTTC. It translates to CASSPGLAGGWETQYF.

The J gene is TRBJ2-1, the V gene TRBV5-4, with TRBD2 matching over 9 bases. The ends lost 0 bases at V and 4 bases at J; junction bases unmatched: 5. The CDR3 covers 16 residues. Germline CDR1 SGHNT, CDR2 YYREEE (reference sequence). CDR3 sequence: CASSLASGAQYNEQFF. The CDR3 coding sequence is TGTGCCAGCAGCTTGGCTAGCGGGGCGCAGTACAATGAGCAGTTCTTC.

This clone was picked up a small number of times. The chain links TRBV13 to TRBJ1-2; the match to TRBD1 covers 8 bases. Germline values: CDR1 PRHDT, CDR2 FYEKMQ (reference sequence). The CDR3 loop spans 17 amino acids. Trimming at V came to 0 bases and at J to 4 bases, leaving 10 bases not matched to a gene. DNA of the CDR3: TGTGCCAGCAGCTTAGGCCTGATGGGACAGGCCACCTATGGCTACACCTTC. It is translated as CASSLGLMGQATYGYTF.

This clone was counted between two and nine times. The chain has TRBV30 and TRBJ1-6, with no clear D. Germline V gene sequence: CDR1 GTSNPN, CDR2 SVGIG (reference sequence). The CDR3 contains 10 residues. V lost 5 bases, J lost 14 bases, and 10 bases lay in between. The CDR3 sequence is CAWLSRTLHF. The CDR3 DNA is TGTGCCTGGTTGTCCAGGACCCTCCACTTT. Supplemented by reference TRBV30 and TRBJ1-6, the full variable domain reads SQTIHQWPATLVQPVGSPLSLECTVEGTSNPNLYWYRQAAGRGLQLLFYSVGIGQISSEVPQNLSASRPQDRQFILSSKKLLLSDSGFYLCAWLSRTLHFGNGTRLTVT.

This clone was seen a few times. CDR3: CASSEALLNGYTF. The CDR3 DNA follows: TGTGCCAGCAGTGAAGCGCTACTTAATGGCTACACCTTC. This chain joins TRBV2 and TRBJ1-2; no definite D call. Germline V gene sequence: CDR1 SNHLY, CDR2 FYNNEI. The CDR3 runs to 13 residues. The ends were cut back, 0 bases at V and 6 bases at J, with 8 bases in the middle.

J is TRBJ2-7 and V is TRBV19; 7 bases fit TRBD2. The CDR3 extends over 11 amino acids. Germline CDR1 and CDR2: LNHDA and SQIVND (reference sequence). The V segment lost 5 bases and the J segment 7 bases; nucleotides outside the gene matches: 2. CDR3 amino acids: CASSSGGEQYF. The DNA for the CDR3 is TGTGCCAGTAGTTCCGGGGGGGAGCAGTACTTC.

There are a few counts of this clone. The rearrangement links TRBV11-3 to TRBJ1-2, with D possibly TRBD1 on 6 matching bases. The CDR3 totals 16 residues. V lost 0 bases and J lost 2, with 13 bases in between. Germline CDR1 reads SGHNT; CDR2 reads YENEEA. The CDR3 nucleotides are TGTGCCAGCAGCTTAGAAGATGGGCAGGGGAACTATGGCTACACCTTC. It codes for CASSLEDGQGNYGYTF.

The rearrangement uses TRBV5-6 and TRBJ2-7; 7 bases fit TRBD1. V was clipped by 0 bases and J by 3 bases; unmatched bases: 9. CDR3 size: 16 residues. Germline V lookup: CDR1 SGHDT, CDR2 YYEEEE. The CDR3 reads CASSLGGQLVGYEQYF. CDR3 nucleotides: TGTGCCAGCAGCTTGGGGGGACAGCTAGTCGGCTACGAGCAGTACTTC.

V and J are TRBV10-3 and TRBJ1-4; 8 bases are shared with TRBD1. Germline V gene lookup returns CDR1 ENHRY and CDR2 SYGVKD. CDR3 length equals 13 residues. Germline trimming cut 6 bases from V and 8 bases from J; bases unmatched to any gene: 5. The CDR3 protein is CAIRGTGEEKLFF. DNA of the CDR3: TGTGCCATCAGGGGGACAGGAGAAGAAAAACTGTTTTTT.